These 3 T cell receptor beta chains share one sample of origin, sequenced in a study of tumor-infiltrating lymphocytes in primary liver carcinoma. Using a constant-region primer together with ProtoScript II reverse transcriptase, TCR beta cDNA was made from about 490 ng of total RNA. Sequencing libraries for TCR beta derived from three nested multiplex PCR rounds that used slightly modified ARM-PCR. Forward primers for TRBV1-TRBV30 and a C-beta reverse primer served the first two PCR rounds, at 10 cycles each. A single record per CDR3 protein comes from TCRdb applying MiXCR to the multiplex PCR reads. The sample includes 50,000 or so distinct CDR3 sequences, approximately 80% of them seen just once. Extraction of RNA together with DNA used roughly 18-32 mg of unsorted bulk tissue. The sample consisted of liver tumor tissue from sampling region 5. The subset was: tumor region T5, tumor centre. These receptors were collected from a man aged 35 to 55 with primary liver carcinoma and hepatitis B virus infection.

This clonotype was recorded a few times. V is TRBV15 and J is TRBJ2-4; 7 nucleotides match TRBD1. The CDR3 is made up of 14 amino acids. Germline values: CDR1 LNHNV, CDR2 YYDKDF (reference sequence). J gave up 8 bases and V 5 bases, and 9 bases lay outside the gene matches. The DNA of the CDR3 is TGTGCCACCAGCGACACAGGGGCAAGGCACATTCAGTACTTC. It is translated as CATSDTGARHIQYF.

Turning to this clonotype: One end of the junction varies from germline; a read error may be responsible. The chain has TRBV29-1 and TRBJ1-5; 9 bases match TRBD1. The CDR3 sequence is 13 residues long. Germline V CDR1 and CDR2: SQVTM, ANQGSEA. This CDR3 reads CSVELGQGQRQHF. The CDR3 DNA follows: TGCAGCGTTGAACTGGGACAGGGTCAGCGCCAGCACTTT.

Of note for this clonotype: Because it lacks the conserved phenylalanine or tryptophan at the end, this CDR3 is likely a read error. It is unclear where the CDR3 begins or ends on the DNA, so no DNA is shown, and the CDR3 is as TCRdb lists it. The chain uses TRBV4-3 and TRBJ1-1. Looked up from germline, CDR1 is LGHNA and CDR2 is YSLEER. The CDR3 has 14 residues if both end residues are counted. CDR3 region: CASSHLDQNTEVFS.